This T cell receptor beta chain was sequenced in a study of T cell repertoires in cytomegalovirus infection (dated by TCRdb to about 2019). Background for the entire study: The HLA type of each donor mattered for the analysis, because public TCR beta signatures pointed to carriage of CMV infection along with the matching HLA type. Here is what the overall study found, with its caveats: The ex vivo response was dominated by HLA-C-restricted CMV-specific TCR beta clonotypes, and the single most frequent clonotype in two of eight donors was supplied by these HLA-C-restricted clonotypes. Carriers of CMV infection plus the relevant HLA type were discriminated by the cumulative frequency of public TCR beta family members in the study cohort and in an independent roughly 340-donor cohort.

The germline ends are 11 bases apart after V is trimmed by 7 bases and J by 9 bases. For CDR1 and CDR2, the germline V gene lists SGHRS and YFSETQ. From the cysteine up to the phenylalanine, the CDR3 has a length of 11 residues. Here the CDR3 DNA is all that survives: 33 bases in frame from base 1. This clonotype occurred a few times. There is no known antigen for this receptor. There are no base qualities to consult, and no much larger clone falls within one base. The reads were generated on an Illumina HiSeq 1500. The public sequencing data were trimmed at Q25 with fastp and processed into clonotypes with MiXCR by TCRdb, which kept only in-frame beta chains. Rows merge per CDR3 protein into single entries with the most common DNA and genes. This sample is represented by 500,000 or so distinct CDR3 sequences; 16% of them were singletons. The leading ten clones occupy roughly 25% of the sample.

This chain is built from TRBV5-1 and TRBJ2-1; TRBD1 is perhaps the D gene, given 6 matching bases. This receptor was identified in a human donor in good health (CMV status not recorded). Some clones in this sample may be carry-over from other donors' samples. What was sequenced was CD8+ T cells from PBMCs. Read as DNA, the sequence is TGCGCCAGCTTACAGGGTGCTGAGCAGTTCTTC. This sequence encodes CASLQGAEQFF.